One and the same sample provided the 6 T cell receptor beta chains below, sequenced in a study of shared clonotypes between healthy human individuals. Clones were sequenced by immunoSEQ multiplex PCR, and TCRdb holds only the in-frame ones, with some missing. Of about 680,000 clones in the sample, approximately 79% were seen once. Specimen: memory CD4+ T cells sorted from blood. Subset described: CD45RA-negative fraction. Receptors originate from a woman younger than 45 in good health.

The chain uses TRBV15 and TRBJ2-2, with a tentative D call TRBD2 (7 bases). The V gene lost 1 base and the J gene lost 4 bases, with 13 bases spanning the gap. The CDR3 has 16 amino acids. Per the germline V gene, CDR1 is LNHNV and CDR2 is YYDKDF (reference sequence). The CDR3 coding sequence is TGTGCCACCAGCAGAGGCCGGGGGGCGATCACCGGGGAGCTGTTTTTT. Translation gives CATSRGRGAITGELFF.

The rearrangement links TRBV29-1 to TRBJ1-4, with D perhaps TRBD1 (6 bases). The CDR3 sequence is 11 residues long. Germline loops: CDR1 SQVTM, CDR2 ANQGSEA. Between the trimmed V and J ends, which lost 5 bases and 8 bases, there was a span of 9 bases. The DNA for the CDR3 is TGCAGCGTTATAAGGGGGGAAAAACTGTTTTTT. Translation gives CSVIRGEKLFF. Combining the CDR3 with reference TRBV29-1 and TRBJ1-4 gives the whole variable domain SAVISQKPSRDICQRGTSLTIQCQVDSQVTMMFWYRQQPGQSLTLIATANQGSEATYESGFVIDKFPISRPNLTFSTLTVSNMSPEDSSIYLCSVIRGEKLFFGSGTQLSVL.

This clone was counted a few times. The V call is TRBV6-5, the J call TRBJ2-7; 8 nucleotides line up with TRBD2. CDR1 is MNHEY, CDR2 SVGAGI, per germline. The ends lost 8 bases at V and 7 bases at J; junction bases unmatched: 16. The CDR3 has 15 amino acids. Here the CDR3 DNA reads TGTGCCAGCTTCCAAGCGGGGGTTCCCGTGGGGGAGCAGTACTTC. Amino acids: CASFQAGVPVGEQYF.

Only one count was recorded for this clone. This CDR3 reads CASNPLAGTTDTQYF. The CDR3 bases are TGCGCCAGCAACCCCCTAGCGGGAACCACAGATACGCAGTATTTT. This sequence joins TRBV5-1 and TRBJ2-3; 9 bases fit TRBD2. The length of the CDR3 is 15 residues. Germline V CDR1 and CDR2: SGHRS, YFSETQ. J was trimmed by 2 bases and V by 6 bases; bases with no gene match: 7.

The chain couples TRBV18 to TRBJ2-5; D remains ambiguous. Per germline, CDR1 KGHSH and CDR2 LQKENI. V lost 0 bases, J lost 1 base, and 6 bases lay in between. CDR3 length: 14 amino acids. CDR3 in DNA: TGTGCCAGCTCACCACCGCGCACCCAAGAGACCCAGTACTTC. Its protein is CASSPPRTQETQYF.

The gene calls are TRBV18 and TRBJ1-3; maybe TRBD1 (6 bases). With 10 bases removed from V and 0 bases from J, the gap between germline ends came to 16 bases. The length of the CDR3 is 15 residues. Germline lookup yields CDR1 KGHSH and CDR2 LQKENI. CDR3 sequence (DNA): TGTGCCAACTCCCCTCAGGGGACCTCTGGAAACACCATATATTTT. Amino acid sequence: CANSPQGTSGNTIYF.